This T cell receptor (beta chain) is drawn from a study of T cell responses to AZD1222 COVID-19 vaccine. About this clone: What it binds is unknown.

Timing groups of about 4 and about 12 weeks for second doses were pooled. General study points: No repertoire was sampled before or during the peak T cell response, only after it. Nearly half of the spike-specific TCRs reportedly recognize variant regions that carry no mutations. Baseline seropositives among AZD1222 recipients totaled only six.

Produced via immunoSEQ multiplex PCR; TCRdb's table is partial and in-frame only. The data hold about 130,000 clones, with roughly 92% observed a single time. The source material was peripheral blood, sampled 28 days after the second AZD1222 dose. This clonotype was sampled from an adult who received the AZD1222 COVID-19 vaccine.

CDR3 sequence (DNA): TGTGCCAGCAGAGGGACAGCTCGGGGCTATGGCTACACCTTC. It encodes CASRGTARGYGYTF. This chain joins TRBV27 and TRBJ1-2; 7 bases agree with TRBD1. The CDR3 has 14 residues. Trimming removed 6 bases from V and 4 bases from J; junction bases left unmatched: 8. CDR1 is MNHEY and CDR2 is SMNVEV in the germline V gene (reference sequence).